These T cell receptor beta chains were read from a single sample in a study of blood T cell repertoires in COVID-19. Here immunoSEQ multiplex PCR was the method, and the copy in TCRdb shows in-frame clones only, minus some. The sample consists of around 160,000 clones, approximately 80% of them appearing once. Sequencing was carried out using peripheral blood. Every receptor here comes from a man aged 55-75 years with active or convalescent COVID-19. CDR3s include the opening cysteine and the closing phenylalanine or tryptophan. A D gene is named only where the DNA matches it firmly. Some rows mark clone size as missing; the rest say once, few, many or name a class of expanded clone.

CDR3: CASSSWTSGLEQYF; DNA: TGTGCCAGCAGTTCTTGGACTAGCGGGCTCGAGCAGTACTTC; size: NA; D: TRBD2; J: TRBJ2-7; V: TRBV27
CDR3: CASSPLGNRLAGETGELFF; DNA: TGTGCCAGCTCACCATTGGGGAACCGCCTAGCGGGAGAGACCGGGGAGCTGTTTTTT; size: NA; D: TRBD2; J: TRBJ2-2; V: TRBV18
CDR3: CASSLARGVGTDTQYF; DNA: TGCGCCAGCAGCTTGGCCAGGGGGGTCGGCACAGATACGCAGTATTTT; size: NA; D: NA; J: TRBJ2-3; V: TRBV5-1
CDR3: CASSLGDPGTGTTDYGYTF; DNA: TGTGCCAGCAGCTTAGGAGACCCCGGGACAGGGACTACTGACTATGGCTACACCTTC; size: NA; D: TRBD1; J: TRBJ1-2; V: TRBV13
CDR3: CSAPSGTEAFF; DNA: TGCAGTGCTCCTTCCGGGACTGAAGCTTTCTTT; size: NA; D: NA; J: TRBJ1-1; V: TRBV20-1
CDR3: CASSYRGRAEAFF; DNA: TGTGCCAGCAGTTACAGGGGGAGGGCTGAAGCTTTCTTT; size: once; D: NA; J: TRBJ1-1; V: TRBV6-5
CDR3: CASSYLGNQPQHF; DNA: TGTGCCAGCAGCTACCTAGGCAATCAGCCCCAGCATTTT; size: NA; D: NA; J: TRBJ1-5; V: TRBV12-3/TRBV12-4
CDR3: CASSWGAEQPQHF; DNA: TGTGCCAGCAGCTGGGGCGCGGAGCAGCCCCAGCATTTT; size: NA; D: NA; J: TRBJ1-5; V: TRBV5-6
CDR3: CASSLDSQTQYF; DNA: TGTGCCAGCAGCCTCGACAGTCAGACGCAGTATTTT; size: NA; D: NA; J: TRBJ2-3; V: TRBV7-2
CDR3: CASSPGGAGEKLFF; DNA: TGCGCCAGCAGCCCAGGGGGCGCGGGGGAAAAACTGTTTTTT; size: NA; D: TRBD1; J: TRBJ1-4; V: TRBV4-3
CDR3: CATSRLPGLAGDADEQYF; DNA: TGTGCCACCAGCAGACTCCCGGGACTAGCGGGAGACGCCGACGAGCAGTACTTC; size: once; D: TRBD2; J: TRBJ2-7; V: TRBV15
CDR3: CASTKGLAGTGELFF; DNA: TGTGCCAGCACCAAGGGGCTAGCGGGCACCGGGGAGCTGTTTTTT; size: NA; D: TRBD2; J: TRBJ2-2; V: TRBV6-6
CDR3: CASSTQLAGAHYEQYF; DNA: TGTGCCAGCTCAACCCAACTAGCGGGAGCCCACTACGAGCAGTACTTC; size: NA; D: TRBD2; J: TRBJ2-7; V: TRBV18
CDR3: CASSSPGSAQETQYF; DNA: TGTGCCAGTAGTTCCCCGGGATCAGCCCAAGAGACCCAGTACTTC; size: few; D: NA; J: TRBJ2-5; V: TRBV19
CDR3: CASSFQNYGYTF; DNA: TGTGCCAGCAGTTTCCAGAACTATGGCTACACCTTC; size: NA; D: NA; J: TRBJ1-2; V: TRBV6-2/TRBV6-3
CDR3: CASGRRGYTF; DNA: TGTGCCAGCGGCAGGAGGGGCTACACCTTC; size: once; D: NA; J: TRBJ1-2; V: TRBV28
CDR3: CASSLSTAGELFF; DNA: TGTGCCAGCAGCTTAAGTACGGCCGGAGAACTGTTTTTT; size: NA; D: NA; J: TRBJ1-4; V: TRBV7-9
CDR3: CASSVTGTSGYNEQFF; DNA: TGTGCCAGTAGTGTAACCGGGACTAGCGGTTACAATGAGCAGTTCTTC; size: NA; D: TRBD2; J: TRBJ2-1; V: TRBV19
CDR3: CASRDRDNSPLHF; DNA: TGTGCCAGTAGGGACAGAGATAATTCACCCCTCCACTTT; size: NA; D: NA; J: TRBJ1-6; V: TRBV19
CDR3: CASSVVPGDNEQFF; DNA: TGTGCCAGCAGCGTAGTCCCCGGTGACAATGAGCAGTTCTTC; size: NA; D: NA; J: TRBJ2-1; V: TRBV9
CDR3: CASSLVGGYEQYF; DNA: TGTGCCAGCAGCTTGGTCGGCGGGTACGAGCAGTACTTC; size: NA; D: NA; J: TRBJ2-7; V: TRBV5-6
CDR3: CASSRRGGQMNTEAFF; DNA: TGTGCCAGCAGCCGACGGGGGGGACAGATGAACACTGAAGCTTTCTTT; size: NA; D: TRBD1; J: TRBJ1-1; V: TRBV14